The rows below give T cell receptor beta chains drawn from one sample of a study of identical twins. Each CDR3 protein gets one entry after TCRdb re-called the 5' RACE reads with MiXCR. Among 350,000 to 500,000 distinct CDR3 sequences, around a sixth were seen once, and the ten largest hold roughly an eighth. The source material was naive T cells sorted from blood. The receptors were sampled from a man between 45 and 60 years old in good health. Each CDR3 is given with its conserved first and last residue. D genes are given only for firm matches. Rows give clone size only sometimes, using once, few, many, or a class for an expanded clone.

j_gene: TRBJ1-3
abundance: few
d_gene: -
v_gene: TRBV10-3
CDR3nt: TGTGCCATCAGCCTAGAACCGGCGACAGGTTTCTCTGGAAACACCATATATTTT
CDR3aa: CAISLEPATGFSGNTIYF

j_gene: TRBJ2-7
abundance: few
d_gene: TRBD2
v_gene: TRBV6-2/TRBV6-3
CDR3nt: TGTGCCAGCAGTTACTCGATGGGCGCGACGACTAGCGGGAGTCACCACTACGAGCAGTACTTC
CDR3aa: CASSYSMGATTSGSHHYEQYF

j_gene: TRBJ1-5
abundance: few
d_gene: -
v_gene: TRBV27
CDR3nt: TGTGCCAGCAGTCCGAAGCGAGGGGTAGGCAATCAGCCCCAGCATTTT
CDR3aa: CASSPKRGVGNQPQHF

j_gene: TRBJ2-5
abundance: many
d_gene: -
v_gene: TRBV28
CDR3nt: TGTGCCAGCAGCTTAGGTGTTCAAGAGACCCAGTACTTC
CDR3aa: CASSLGVQETQYF

j_gene: TRBJ2-7
abundance: many
d_gene: -
v_gene: TRBV5-1
CDR3nt: TGCGCCAGCAGCTTGGGCGCCGCCTACGAGCAGTACTTC
CDR3aa: CASSLGAAYEQYF

j_gene: TRBJ2-3
abundance: -
d_gene: TRBD2
v_gene: TRBV18
CDR3nt: TGTGCCAGCTCACAGACTAGCGGGAGTACTGGAGATACGCAGTATTTT
CDR3aa: CASSQTSGSTGDTQYF

j_gene: TRBJ2-3
abundance: many
d_gene: -
v_gene: TRBV10-3
CDR3nt: TGTGCCATCAGTGAGTCGGGGCAGAAAGAAGATACGCAGTATTTT
CDR3aa: CAISESGQKEDTQYF

j_gene: TRBJ2-1
abundance: few
d_gene: TRBD1
v_gene: TRBV5-5
CDR3nt: TGTGCCAGCAGCCTCCACAGGGGGTCCTACAATGAGCAGTTCTTC
CDR3aa: CASSLHRGSYNEQFF

j_gene: TRBJ2-5
abundance: many
d_gene: -
v_gene: TRBV5-1
CDR3nt: TGCGCCAGCAGCTTGTGGGGGACTCAAGAGACCCAGTACTTC
CDR3aa: CASSLWGTQETQYF

j_gene: TRBJ1-1
abundance: few
d_gene: -
v_gene: TRBV6-2/TRBV6-3
CDR3nt: TGTGCCAGCAGTTACTTAGTTCGGAACACTGAAGCTTTCTTT
CDR3aa: CASSYLVRNTEAFF

j_gene: TRBJ2-7
abundance: few
d_gene: TRBD2
v_gene: TRBV18
CDR3nt: TGTGCCAGCTCACCTTTACGTCCACTAGCGGGGGCGCGGCAGTACTTC
CDR3aa: CASSPLRPLAGARQYF

j_gene: TRBJ1-6
abundance: -
d_gene: TRBD1
v_gene: TRBV4-3
CDR3nt: TGCGCCAGCAGCCAAAGACAGGGAGATAATTCACCCCTCCACTTT
CDR3aa: CASSQRQGDNSPLHF

j_gene: TRBJ2-4
abundance: few
d_gene: TRBD1
v_gene: TRBV6-5
CDR3nt: TGTGCCAGCAGTTCCGCGGGACAGGGGGCGTTTAAAAACATTCAGTACTTC
CDR3aa: CASSSAGQGAFKNIQYF

j_gene: TRBJ2-3
abundance: few
d_gene: -
v_gene: TRBV27
CDR3nt: TGTGCCAGCGGGTACACAGATACGCAGTATTTT
CDR3aa: CASGYTDTQYF

j_gene: TRBJ2-1
abundance: few
d_gene: TRBD2
v_gene: TRBV18
CDR3nt: TGTGCCAGCTCACCAATGGCGGGGGGCTCCTACAATGAGCAGTTCTTC
CDR3aa: CASSPMAGGSYNEQFF

j_gene: TRBJ2-3
abundance: -
d_gene: TRBD2
v_gene: TRBV20-1
CDR3nt: TGCAGTGCTAGACTAGCGGGAAATACAGATACGCAGTATTTT
CDR3aa: CSARLAGNTDTQYF

j_gene: TRBJ2-3
abundance: -
d_gene: -
v_gene: TRBV4-3
CDR3nt: TGCGCCAGCAGCCAAGATCCGATGGGGGCGGCAGATACGCAGTATTTT
CDR3aa: CASSQDPMGAADTQYF

j_gene: TRBJ2-7
abundance: few
d_gene: -
v_gene: TRBV29-1
CDR3nt: TGCAGCGCGCGATCTGGGGGGTACTACGAGCAGTACTTC
CDR3aa: CSARSGGYYEQYF

j_gene: TRBJ2-1
abundance: -
d_gene: TRBD1
v_gene: TRBV5-5
CDR3nt: TGTGCCAGCAGCCTTAGACAGGGTGGGTCCTACAATGAGCAGTTCTTC
CDR3aa: CASSLRQGGSYNEQFF

j_gene: TRBJ1-6
abundance: -
d_gene: -
v_gene: TRBV20-1
CDR3nt: TGCAGTGCTAGAGAGGGGGAAGCGAATTCACCCCTCCACTTT
CDR3aa: CSAREGEANSPLHF

j_gene: TRBJ2-2
abundance: few
d_gene: -
v_gene: TRBV20-1
CDR3nt: TGCAGTGCTAGAGATCTAGTTGGAGGGGTCCTCACCGGGGAGCTGTTTTTT
CDR3aa: CSARDLVGGVLTGELFF

j_gene: TRBJ2-3
abundance: many
d_gene: -
v_gene: TRBV15
CDR3nt: TGTGCCACCAGCAGAGTAGGGGCAGGGGCAGATACGCAGTATTTT
CDR3aa: CATSRVGAGADTQYF

j_gene: TRBJ1-5
abundance: -
d_gene: -
v_gene: TRBV7-2
CDR3nt: TGTGCCAGCAGCTTAGATATAGGGCTCGGTCAGCCCCAGCATTTT
CDR3aa: CASSLDIGLGQPQHF

j_gene: TRBJ1-1
abundance: many
d_gene: -
v_gene: TRBV20-1
CDR3nt: TGCAGTGCTAGGGGAGAAGGGGACTCTGAAGCTTTCTTT
CDR3aa: CSARGEGDSEAFF

j_gene: TRBJ2-7
abundance: few
d_gene: -
v_gene: TRBV4-2
CDR3nt: TGTGCCAGCAGCCTTAGGACAGAAAACTACGAGCAGTACTTC
CDR3aa: CASSLRTENYEQYF

j_gene: TRBJ2-7
abundance: few
d_gene: TRBD2
v_gene: TRBV10-3
CDR3nt: TGTGCCATCAGCAAGACAGGAGGACTAGCGGGAGGGTTGGGGAACGAGCAGTACTTC
CDR3aa: CAISKTGGLAGGLGNEQYF

j_gene: TRBJ1-4
abundance: many
d_gene: TRBD1
v_gene: TRBV5-1
CDR3nt: TGCGCCAGCAGACAGGGGATGAATGAAAAACTGTTTTTT
CDR3aa: CASRQGMNEKLFF

j_gene: TRBJ1-5
abundance: many
d_gene: TRBD1
v_gene: TRBV7-6
CDR3nt: TGTGCCAGCAGCCAGGACAGGGAACAGCCCCAGCATTTT
CDR3aa: CASSQDREQPQHF

j_gene: TRBJ2-3
abundance: -
d_gene: TRBD2
v_gene: TRBV5-1
CDR3nt: TGCGCCAGCAGCGAAACGGGACTAGCGGGACCCACAGATACGCAGTATTTT
CDR3aa: CASSETGLAGPTDTQYF

j_gene: TRBJ1-2
abundance: many
d_gene: TRBD1
v_gene: TRBV28
CDR3nt: TGTGCCAGCAGTTCTATCCGACAGGGAGGATTGGGCTACACCTTC
CDR3aa: CASSSIRQGGLGYTF

j_gene: TRBJ1-1
abundance: few
d_gene: -
v_gene: TRBV5-1
CDR3nt: TGCGCCAGCAGCTTGGCCCCGGGGACTGAAGCTTTCTTT
CDR3aa: CASSLAPGTEAFF

j_gene: TRBJ1-2
abundance: many
d_gene: TRBD1
v_gene: TRBV7-9
CDR3nt: TGTGCCAGCAGCCGAGGGACAGGGGGTGGCTACACCTTC
CDR3aa: CASSRGTGGGYTF

j_gene: TRBJ2-7
abundance: many
d_gene: -
v_gene: TRBV10-3
CDR3nt: TGTGCCATCAGTGTGCAGCACGCCTACGAGCAGTACTTC
CDR3aa: CAISVQHAYEQYF

j_gene: TRBJ2-7
abundance: -
d_gene: TRBD2
v_gene: TRBV12-3/TRBV12-4
CDR3nt: TGTGCCAGCAGCACTTCCGGGACTAGCGGAGTATACGAGCAGTACTTC
CDR3aa: CASSTSGTSGVYEQYF

j_gene: TRBJ2-5
abundance: -
d_gene: TRBD2
v_gene: TRBV29-1
CDR3nt: TGCAGCGTTTACCATTGGGGACTAGGGGTACAAGAGACCCAGTACTTC
CDR3aa: CSVYHWGLGVQETQYF

j_gene: TRBJ1-1
abundance: -
d_gene: TRBD1
v_gene: TRBV7-9
CDR3nt: TGTGCCAGCAGCTCGGGGACAGGGGTGGTCGCTTTCTTT
CDR3aa: CASSSGTGVVAFF

j_gene: TRBJ2-2
abundance: many
d_gene: TRBD1
v_gene: TRBV12-3/TRBV12-4
CDR3nt: TGTGCCAGCAGTTTATCCCCAGGGGGAAACACCGGGGAGCTGTTTTTT
CDR3aa: CASSLSPGGNTGELFF

j_gene: TRBJ1-5
abundance: few
d_gene: -
v_gene: TRBV18
CDR3nt: TGTGCCAGCTCACGGGACACTTCCAGGCCCCAGCATTTT
CDR3aa: CASSRDTSRPQHF

j_gene: TRBJ1-1
abundance: many
d_gene: -
v_gene: TRBV12-3/TRBV12-4
CDR3nt: TGTGCCAGCAGTTTAGGCCTCACTGAAGCTTTCTTT
CDR3aa: CASSLGLTEAFF

j_gene: TRBJ2-5
abundance: -
d_gene: TRBD1
v_gene: TRBV5-1
CDR3nt: TGCGCCAGCAGCATAAGGACAGGATCAGCAAAGACCCAGTACTTC
CDR3aa: CASSIRTGSAKTQYF

j_gene: TRBJ2-3
abundance: -
d_gene: -
v_gene: TRBV7-8
CDR3nt: TGTGCCAGCAGCTTATTAGGACAGAGCACAGATACGCAGTATTTT
CDR3aa: CASSLLGQSTDTQYF

j_gene: TRBJ1-1
abundance: many
d_gene: -
v_gene: TRBV20-1
CDR3nt: TGCAGTGCTATTCGAACGGGCACTGAAGCTTTCTTT
CDR3aa: CSAIRTGTEAFF

j_gene: TRBJ2-5
abundance: -
d_gene: TRBD2
v_gene: TRBV7-8
CDR3nt: TGTGCCAGCAGCCCTGAGGGACTAGCTGGGTCGGATACCCAGTACTTC
CDR3aa: CASSPEGLAGSDTQYF

j_gene: TRBJ2-3
abundance: -
d_gene: -
v_gene: TRBV7-2
CDR3nt: TGTGCCAGCAGCCCGGGGGCCAATGGAGATACGCAGTATTTT
CDR3aa: CASSPGANGDTQYF

j_gene: TRBJ1-4
abundance: many
d_gene: -
v_gene: TRBV15
CDR3nt: TGTGCCACCAGCAGAGCCCCGGCCTCTAGAGAAAAACTGTTTTTT
CDR3aa: CATSRAPASREKLFF

j_gene: TRBJ2-4
abundance: few
d_gene: TRBD1
v_gene: TRBV12-3/TRBV12-4
CDR3nt: TGTGCCAGCAGTACAGGGGATTCGGGCAAAAACATTCAGTACTTC
CDR3aa: CASSTGDSGKNIQYF

j_gene: TRBJ2-3
abundance: many
d_gene: TRBD2
v_gene: TRBV12-3/TRBV12-4
CDR3nt: TGTGCCAGCAGTCCGCCACGACTAGCGGAGACAGATACGCAGTATTTT
CDR3aa: CASSPPRLAETDTQYF

j_gene: TRBJ2-7
abundance: many
d_gene: -
v_gene: TRBV7-8
CDR3nt: TGTGCCAGCAGCCTCCCCCCGGGAGCGCAGTACTTC
CDR3aa: CASSLPPGAQYF

j_gene: TRBJ2-7
abundance: few
d_gene: TRBD2
v_gene: TRBV7-9
CDR3nt: TGTGCCAGCAGCTTAGGGGATTTAGCGGGAGCGGACTACGAGCAGTACTTC
CDR3aa: CASSLGDLAGADYEQYF

j_gene: TRBJ2-1
abundance: -
d_gene: -
v_gene: TRBV7-8
CDR3nt: TGTGCCAGCACTGGCGTCCCCTACAATGAGCAGTTCTTC
CDR3aa: CASTGVPYNEQFF

j_gene: TRBJ1-2
abundance: -
d_gene: -
v_gene: TRBV10-3
CDR3nt: TGTGCCATCAGTGAGAAAGACTATGGCTACACCTTC
CDR3aa: CAISEKDYGYTF

j_gene: TRBJ1-2
abundance: few
d_gene: TRBD1
v_gene: TRBV13
CDR3nt: TGTGCCAGCAGCTCCACCACACCGACAGGGCGAAACTATGGCTACACCTTC
CDR3aa: CASSSTTPTGRNYGYTF

j_gene: TRBJ1-4
abundance: few
d_gene: -
v_gene: TRBV20-1
CDR3nt: TGCAGTGCTACCGGTCCCACCGAGGGTGAAAAACTGTTTTTT
CDR3aa: CSATGPTEGEKLFF

j_gene: TRBJ2-7
abundance: many
d_gene: -
v_gene: TRBV20-1
CDR3nt: TGCAGTGCTAGGGGATATAGCGTCGGGACGGGCTACGAGCAGTACTTC
CDR3aa: CSARGYSVGTGYEQYF

j_gene: TRBJ2-7
abundance: -
d_gene: TRBD1
v_gene: TRBV10-3
CDR3nt: TGTGCCATCAGTCAGCGACAGGGGGCTTACGAGCAGTACTTC
CDR3aa: CAISQRQGAYEQYF

j_gene: TRBJ1-5
abundance: -
d_gene: -
v_gene: TRBV6-1
CDR3nt: TGTGCCAGCAGCGTGCAGGGCACTCAGCCCCAGCATTTT
CDR3aa: CASSVQGTQPQHF

j_gene: TRBJ1-1
abundance: -
d_gene: -
v_gene: TRBV6-1
CDR3nt: TGTGCCAGCAGTGAAGGTGGTTGGGTCACTGAAGCTTTCTTT
CDR3aa: CASSEGGWVTEAFF

j_gene: TRBJ1-1
abundance: few
d_gene: TRBD1
v_gene: TRBV6-6
CDR3nt: TGTGCCAGCGCGGGACAGGCGAACACTGAAGCTTTCTTT
CDR3aa: CASAGQANTEAFF

j_gene: TRBJ2-5
abundance: many
d_gene: TRBD2
v_gene: TRBV20-1
CDR3nt: TGCAGTGCCACATCTAGCGGGGGGGCGCGAGAGACCCAGTACTTC
CDR3aa: CSATSSGGARETQYF

j_gene: TRBJ2-5
abundance: many
d_gene: -
v_gene: TRBV11-2
CDR3nt: TGTGCCAGCAGCCTAAGTAGTCAGGGGCCAGAGACCCAGTACTTC
CDR3aa: CASSLSSQGPETQYF